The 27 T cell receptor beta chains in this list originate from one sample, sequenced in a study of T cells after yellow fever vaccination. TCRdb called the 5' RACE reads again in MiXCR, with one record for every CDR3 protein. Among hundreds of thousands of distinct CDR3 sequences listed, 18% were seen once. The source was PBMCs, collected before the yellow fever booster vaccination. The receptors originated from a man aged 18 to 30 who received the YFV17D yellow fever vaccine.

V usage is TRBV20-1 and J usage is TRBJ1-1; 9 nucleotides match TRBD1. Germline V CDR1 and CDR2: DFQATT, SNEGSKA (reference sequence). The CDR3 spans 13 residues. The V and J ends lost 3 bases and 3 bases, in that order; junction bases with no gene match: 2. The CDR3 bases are TGCAGTGCTAGCAGACAGGGGGACACTGAAGCTTTCTTT. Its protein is CSASRQGDTEAFF.

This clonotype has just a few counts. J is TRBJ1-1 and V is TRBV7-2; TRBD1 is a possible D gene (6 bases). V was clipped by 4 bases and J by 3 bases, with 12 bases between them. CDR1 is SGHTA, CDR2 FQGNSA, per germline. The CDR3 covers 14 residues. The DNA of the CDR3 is TGTGCCAGCAGCTCCCCGGACAGATACACTGAAGCTTTCTTT. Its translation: CASSSPDRYTEAFF.

CDR3 residues: CSVGISGDTEAFF. CDR3 coding DNA: TGCAGCGTCGGGATATCCGGGGACACTGAAGCTTTCTTT. This chain links TRBV29-1 with TRBJ1-1; no clear D. The CDR3 loop spans 13 amino acids. Trimming left V 6 bases short and J 3 bases short, with 14 bases between. From germline, CDR1 is SQVTM and CDR2 ANQGSEA.

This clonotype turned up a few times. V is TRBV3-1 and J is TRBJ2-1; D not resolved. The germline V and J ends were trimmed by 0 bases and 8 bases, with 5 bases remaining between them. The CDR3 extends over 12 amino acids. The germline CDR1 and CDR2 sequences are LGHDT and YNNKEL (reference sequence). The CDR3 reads CASSQDFDEQFF. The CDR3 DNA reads TGTGCCAGCAGCCAAGATTTCGATGAGCAGTTCTTC.

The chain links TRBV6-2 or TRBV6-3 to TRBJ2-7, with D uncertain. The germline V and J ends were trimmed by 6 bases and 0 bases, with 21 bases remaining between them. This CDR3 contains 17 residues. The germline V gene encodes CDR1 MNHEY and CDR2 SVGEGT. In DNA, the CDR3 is TGTGCCAGCAGCCATTGGTACCAGGACGCCTACTCCTACGAGCAGTACGTC. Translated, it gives CASSHWYQDAYSYEQYV.

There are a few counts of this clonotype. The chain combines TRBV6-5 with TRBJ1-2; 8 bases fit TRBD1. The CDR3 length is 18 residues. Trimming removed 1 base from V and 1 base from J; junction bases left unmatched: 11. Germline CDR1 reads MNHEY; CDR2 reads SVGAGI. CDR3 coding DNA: TGTGCCAGCAGTTACTGGGGTGACAGGGGACCACGTAACTATGGCTACACCTTC. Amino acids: CASSYWGDRGPRNYGYTF.

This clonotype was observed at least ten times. CDR3 coding DNA: TGTGCCAGCAGCCATGGGGGCCTGTATAGCGGGGGAGAGACCCAGTACTTC. Protein sequence: CASSHGGLYSGGETQYF. V is TRBV7-2 and J is TRBJ2-5, with 9 positions matching TRBD2. Germline V lookup: CDR1 SGHTA, CDR2 FQGNSA. The CDR3 consists of 17 residues. With 5 bases clipped from V and 4 bases from J, the junction kept 14 bases outside the gene matches. Together with reference TRBV7-2 and TRBJ2-5, the CDR3 gives the full variable domain: GAGVSQSPSNKVTEKGKDVELRCDPISGHTALYWYRQSLGQGLEFLIYFQGNSAPDKSGLPSDRFSAERTGGSVSTLTIQRTQQEDSAVYLCASSHGGLYSGGETQYFGPGTRLLVL.

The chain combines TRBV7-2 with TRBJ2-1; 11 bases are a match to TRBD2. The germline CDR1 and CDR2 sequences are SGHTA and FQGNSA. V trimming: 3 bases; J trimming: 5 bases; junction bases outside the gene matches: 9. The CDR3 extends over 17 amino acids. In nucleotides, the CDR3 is TGTGCCAGCAGCTTTTCAATTAGCGGGGGGGAGAACAATGAGCAGTTCTTC. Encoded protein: CASSFSISGGENNEQFF.

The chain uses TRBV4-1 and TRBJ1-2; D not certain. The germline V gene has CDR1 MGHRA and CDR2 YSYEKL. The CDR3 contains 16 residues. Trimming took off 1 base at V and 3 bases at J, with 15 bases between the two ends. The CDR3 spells CASSQGRAQRDYGYTF. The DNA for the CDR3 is TGCGCCAGCAGCCAAGGAAGGGCCCAGAGGGACTATGGCTACACCTTC.

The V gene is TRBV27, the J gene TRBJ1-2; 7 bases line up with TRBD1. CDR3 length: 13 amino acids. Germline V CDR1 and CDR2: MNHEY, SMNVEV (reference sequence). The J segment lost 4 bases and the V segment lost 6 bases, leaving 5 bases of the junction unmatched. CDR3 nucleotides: TGTGCCAGCAGCCCGTACAGGGGCTATGGCTACACCTTC. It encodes CASSPYRGYGYTF.

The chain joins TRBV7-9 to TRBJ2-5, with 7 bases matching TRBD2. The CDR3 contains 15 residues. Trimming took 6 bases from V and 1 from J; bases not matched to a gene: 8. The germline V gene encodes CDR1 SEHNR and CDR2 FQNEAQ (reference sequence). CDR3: CASRSGGGGQETQYF. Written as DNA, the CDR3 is TGTGCCAGCAGGTCCGGTGGGGGGGGCCAAGAGACCCAGTACTTC.

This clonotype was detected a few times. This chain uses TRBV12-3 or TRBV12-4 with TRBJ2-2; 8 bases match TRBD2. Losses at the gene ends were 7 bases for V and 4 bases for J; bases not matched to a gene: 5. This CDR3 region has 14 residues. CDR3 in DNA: TGTGCCAGCACCTACGGGGGGGGCACCGGGGAGCTGTTTTTT. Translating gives CASTYGGGTGELFF.

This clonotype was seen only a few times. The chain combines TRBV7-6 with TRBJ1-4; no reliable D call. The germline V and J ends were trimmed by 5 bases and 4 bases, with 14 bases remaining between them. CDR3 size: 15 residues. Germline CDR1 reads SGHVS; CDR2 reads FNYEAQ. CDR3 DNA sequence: TGTGCCAGCAGCCAGAGGGCAGCCCATAATGAAAAACTGTTTTTT. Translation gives CASSQRAAHNEKLFF.

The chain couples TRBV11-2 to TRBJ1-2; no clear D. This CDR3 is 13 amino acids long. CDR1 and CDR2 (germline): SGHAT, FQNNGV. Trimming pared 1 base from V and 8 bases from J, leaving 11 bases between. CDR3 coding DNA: TGTGCCAGCAGCTTAGGTGGAGGGATGGGCTACACCTTC. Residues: CASSLGGGMGYTF.

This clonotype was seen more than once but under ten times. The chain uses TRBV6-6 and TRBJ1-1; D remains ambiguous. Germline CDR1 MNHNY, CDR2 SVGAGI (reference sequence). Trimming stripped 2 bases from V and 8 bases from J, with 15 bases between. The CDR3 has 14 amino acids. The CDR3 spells CASSYPTPGSEAFF. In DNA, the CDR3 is TGTGCCAGCAGTTACCCGACACCGGGCTCCGAAGCTTTCTTT.

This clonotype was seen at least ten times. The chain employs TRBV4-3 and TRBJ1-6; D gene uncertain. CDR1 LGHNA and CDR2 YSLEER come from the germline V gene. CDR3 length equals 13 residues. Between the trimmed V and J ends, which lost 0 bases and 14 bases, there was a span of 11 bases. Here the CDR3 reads CASSQERRSSLHF. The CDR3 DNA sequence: TGCGCCAGCAGCCAAGAAAGAAGGTCCTCCCTCCACTTT.

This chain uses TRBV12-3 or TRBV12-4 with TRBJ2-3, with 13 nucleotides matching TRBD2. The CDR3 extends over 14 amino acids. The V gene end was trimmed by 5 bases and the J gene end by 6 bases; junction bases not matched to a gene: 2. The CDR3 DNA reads TGTGCCAGCAGTCCGACTAGCGGGGGGGATACGCAGTATTTT. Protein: CASSPTSGGDTQYF.

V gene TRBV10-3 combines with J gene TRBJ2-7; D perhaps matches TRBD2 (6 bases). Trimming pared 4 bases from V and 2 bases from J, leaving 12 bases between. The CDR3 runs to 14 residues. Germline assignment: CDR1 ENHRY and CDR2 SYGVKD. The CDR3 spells CAISGLESPYEQYF. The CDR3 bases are TGTGCCATCAGTGGACTAGAGTCCCCCTACGAGCAGTACTTC.

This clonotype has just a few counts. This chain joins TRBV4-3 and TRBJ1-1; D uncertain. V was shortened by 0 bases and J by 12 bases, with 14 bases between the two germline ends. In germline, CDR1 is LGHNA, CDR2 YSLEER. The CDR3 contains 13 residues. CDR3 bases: TGCGCCAGCAGCCAAGATGTGTCCTTGCCGCCTTTCTTT. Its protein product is CASSQDVSLPPFF.

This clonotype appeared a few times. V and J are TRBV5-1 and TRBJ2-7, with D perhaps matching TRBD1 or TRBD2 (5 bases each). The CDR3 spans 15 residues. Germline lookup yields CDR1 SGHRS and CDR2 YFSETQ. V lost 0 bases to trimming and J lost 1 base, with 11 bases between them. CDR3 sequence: CASSLGGTSSYEQYF. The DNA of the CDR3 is TGCGCCAGCAGCTTGGGGGGGACGTCTTCCTACGAGCAGTACTTC. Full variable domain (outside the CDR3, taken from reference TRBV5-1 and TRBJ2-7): KAGVTQTPRYLIKTRGQQVTLSCSPISGHRSVSWYQQTPGQGLQFLFEYFSETQRNKGNFPGRFSGRQFSNSRSEMNVSTLELGDSALYLCASSLGGTSSYEQYFGPGTRLTVT.

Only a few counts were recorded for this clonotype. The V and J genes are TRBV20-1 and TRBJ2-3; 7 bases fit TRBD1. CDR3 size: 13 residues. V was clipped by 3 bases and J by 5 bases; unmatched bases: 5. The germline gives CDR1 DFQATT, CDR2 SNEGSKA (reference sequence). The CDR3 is CSARRGQGDTQYF. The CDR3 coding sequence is TGCAGTGCTAGGAGGGGGCAGGGAGATACGCAGTATTTT.

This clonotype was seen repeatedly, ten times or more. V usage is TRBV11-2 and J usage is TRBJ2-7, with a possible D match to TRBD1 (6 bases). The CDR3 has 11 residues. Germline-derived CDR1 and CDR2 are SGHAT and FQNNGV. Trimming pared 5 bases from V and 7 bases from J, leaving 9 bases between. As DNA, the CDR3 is TGTGCCAGCAGCCCGGGGACAGAGCAGTACTTC. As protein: CASSPGTEQYF.

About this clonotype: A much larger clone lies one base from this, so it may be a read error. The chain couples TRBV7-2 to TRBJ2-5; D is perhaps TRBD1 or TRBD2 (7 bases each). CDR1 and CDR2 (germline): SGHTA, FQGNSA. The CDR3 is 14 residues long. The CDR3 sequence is CAISRGGAEETQYF. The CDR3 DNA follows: TGTGCCATCAGCAGGGGGGGGGCCGAAGAGACCCAGTACTTC.

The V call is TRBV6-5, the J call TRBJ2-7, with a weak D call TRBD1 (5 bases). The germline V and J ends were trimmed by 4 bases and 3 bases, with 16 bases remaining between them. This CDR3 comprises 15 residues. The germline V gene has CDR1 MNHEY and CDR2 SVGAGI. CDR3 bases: TGTGCCAGCAGTTTCGACAGCCGCAATGTCTACGAGCAGTACTTC. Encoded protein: CASSFDSRNVYEQYF.

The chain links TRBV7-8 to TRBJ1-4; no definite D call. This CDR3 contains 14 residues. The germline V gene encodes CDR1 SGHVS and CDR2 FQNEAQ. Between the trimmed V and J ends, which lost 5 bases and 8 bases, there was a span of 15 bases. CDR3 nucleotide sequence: TGTGCCAGCAGCCCGGGGTGGGAAGTCGAAAAACTGTTTTTT. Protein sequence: CASSPGWEVEKLFF. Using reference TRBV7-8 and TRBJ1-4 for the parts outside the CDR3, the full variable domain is GAGVSQSPRYKVAKRGQDVALRCDPISGHVSLFWYQQALGQGPEFLTYFQNEAQLDKSGLPSDRFFAERPEGSVSTLKIQRTQQEDSAVYLCASSPGWEVEKLFFGSGTQLSVL.

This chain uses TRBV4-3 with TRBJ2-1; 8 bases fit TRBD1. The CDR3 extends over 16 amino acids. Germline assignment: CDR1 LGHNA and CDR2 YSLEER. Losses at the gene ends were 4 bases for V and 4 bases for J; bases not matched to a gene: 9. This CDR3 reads CASSPRDRQEYNEQFF. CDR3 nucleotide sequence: TGCGCCAGCAGCCCCCGGGACAGGCAGGAATACAATGAGCAGTTCTTC.

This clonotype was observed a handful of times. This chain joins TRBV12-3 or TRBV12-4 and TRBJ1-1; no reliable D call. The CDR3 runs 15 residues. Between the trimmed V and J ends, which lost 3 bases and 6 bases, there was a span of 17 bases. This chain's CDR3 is CASSFGRAAVAEAFF. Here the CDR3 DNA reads TGTGCCAGCAGTTTCGGAAGGGCCGCGGTGGCTGAAGCTTTCTTT.